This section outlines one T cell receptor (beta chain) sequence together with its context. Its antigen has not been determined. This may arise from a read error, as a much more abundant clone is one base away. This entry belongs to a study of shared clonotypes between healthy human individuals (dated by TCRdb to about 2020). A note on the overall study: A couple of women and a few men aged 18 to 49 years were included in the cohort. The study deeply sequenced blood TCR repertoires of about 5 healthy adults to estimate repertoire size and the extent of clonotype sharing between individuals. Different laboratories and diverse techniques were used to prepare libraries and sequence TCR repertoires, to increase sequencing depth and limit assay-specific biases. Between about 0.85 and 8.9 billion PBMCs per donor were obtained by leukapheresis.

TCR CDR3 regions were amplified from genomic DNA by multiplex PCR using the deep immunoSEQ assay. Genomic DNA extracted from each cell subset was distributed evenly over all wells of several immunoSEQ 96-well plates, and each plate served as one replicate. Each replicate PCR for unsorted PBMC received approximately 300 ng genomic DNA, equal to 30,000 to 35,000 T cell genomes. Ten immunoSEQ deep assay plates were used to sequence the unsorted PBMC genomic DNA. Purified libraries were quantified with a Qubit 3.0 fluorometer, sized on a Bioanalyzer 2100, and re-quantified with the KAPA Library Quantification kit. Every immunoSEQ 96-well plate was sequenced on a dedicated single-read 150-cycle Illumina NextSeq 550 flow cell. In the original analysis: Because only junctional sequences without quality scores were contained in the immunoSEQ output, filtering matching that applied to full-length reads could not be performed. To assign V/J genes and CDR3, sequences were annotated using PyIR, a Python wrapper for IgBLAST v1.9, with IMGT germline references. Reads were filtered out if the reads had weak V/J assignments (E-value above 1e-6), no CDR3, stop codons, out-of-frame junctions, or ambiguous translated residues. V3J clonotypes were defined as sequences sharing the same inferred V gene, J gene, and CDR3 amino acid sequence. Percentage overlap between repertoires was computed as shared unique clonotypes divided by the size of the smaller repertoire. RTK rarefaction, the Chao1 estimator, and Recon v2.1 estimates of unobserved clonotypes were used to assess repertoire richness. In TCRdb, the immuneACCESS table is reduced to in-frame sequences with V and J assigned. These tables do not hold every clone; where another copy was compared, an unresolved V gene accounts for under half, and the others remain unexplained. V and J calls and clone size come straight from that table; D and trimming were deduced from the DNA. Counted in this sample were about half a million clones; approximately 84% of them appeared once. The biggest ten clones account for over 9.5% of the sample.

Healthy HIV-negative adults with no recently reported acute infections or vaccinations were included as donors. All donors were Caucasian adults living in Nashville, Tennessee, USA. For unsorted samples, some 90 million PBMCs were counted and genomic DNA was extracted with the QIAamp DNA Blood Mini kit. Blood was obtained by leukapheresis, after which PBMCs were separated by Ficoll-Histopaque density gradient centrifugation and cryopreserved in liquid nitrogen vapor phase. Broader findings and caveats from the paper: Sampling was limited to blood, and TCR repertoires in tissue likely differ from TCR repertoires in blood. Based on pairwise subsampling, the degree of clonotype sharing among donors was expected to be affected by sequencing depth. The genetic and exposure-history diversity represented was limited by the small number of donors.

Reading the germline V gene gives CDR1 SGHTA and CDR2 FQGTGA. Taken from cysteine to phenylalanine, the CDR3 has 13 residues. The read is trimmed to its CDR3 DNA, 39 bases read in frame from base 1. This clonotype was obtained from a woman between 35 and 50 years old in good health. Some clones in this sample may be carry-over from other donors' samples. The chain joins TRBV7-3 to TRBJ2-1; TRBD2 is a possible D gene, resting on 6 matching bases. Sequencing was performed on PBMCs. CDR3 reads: CAGSLTFAGEQFF. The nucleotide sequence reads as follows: TGTGCCGGCAGCTTAACTTTTGCGGGGGAGCAGTTCTTC. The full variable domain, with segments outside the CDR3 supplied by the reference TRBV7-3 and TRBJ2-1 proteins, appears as GAGVSQTPSNKVTEKGKYVELRCDPISGHTALYWYRQSLGQGPEFLIYFQGTGAADDSGLPNDRFFAVRPEGSVSTLKIQRTERGDSAVYLCAGSLTFAGEQFFGPGTRLTVL.